This T cell receptor beta chain was profiled in a study of cytomegalovirus exposure and HLA in healthy donors. Whole-study findings and limits: Three chains linked to CMV were shown in vitro to be specific for CMV antigens. In a later analysis, specific HLA alleles were associated with 15,000 to 20,000 TCR beta sequences at a 0.05 false discovery rate.

This CDR3 is 16 amino acids long. Germline CDR1 and CDR2: LGHNA and YSLEER. V lost 0 bases and J lost 9, with 18 bases in between. It was with 60 Vbeta and 13 Jbeta primers that the PCR ran. Generated by immunoSEQ multiplex PCR, the TCRdb table keeps only in-frame clones and is missing some. The sample consists of 130,000 or so clones, approximately 72% of them appearing once. On this clone itself: Antigen specificity is unknown.

This TCR was sampled from a woman aged 55-69 years in good health and CMV-seronegative. The sequencing input was PBMCs. The chain employs TRBV4-3 and TRBJ2-1; a weak D match, TRBD2 (5 bases). Here the CDR3 reads CASSQDPSGYRGEQFF. In DNA form, the CDR3 reads TGCGCCAGCAGCCAAGATCCATCGGGATATCGGGGTGAGCAGTTCTTC.